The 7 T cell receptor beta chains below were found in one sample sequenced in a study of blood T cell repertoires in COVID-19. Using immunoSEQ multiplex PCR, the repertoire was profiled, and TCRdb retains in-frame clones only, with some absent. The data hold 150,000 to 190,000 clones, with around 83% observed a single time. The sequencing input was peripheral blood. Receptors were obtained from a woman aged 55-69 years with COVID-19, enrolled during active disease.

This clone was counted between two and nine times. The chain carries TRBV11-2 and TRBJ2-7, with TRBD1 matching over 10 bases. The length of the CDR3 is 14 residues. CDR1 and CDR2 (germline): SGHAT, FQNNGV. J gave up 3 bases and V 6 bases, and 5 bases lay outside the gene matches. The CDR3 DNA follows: TGTGCCAGCAGGCACGGGACAGGGGTCTACGAGCAGTACTTC. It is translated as CASRHGTGVYEQYF.

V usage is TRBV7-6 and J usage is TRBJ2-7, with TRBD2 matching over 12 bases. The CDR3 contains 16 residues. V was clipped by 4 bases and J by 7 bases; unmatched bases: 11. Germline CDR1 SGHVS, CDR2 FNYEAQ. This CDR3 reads CASSSSSGRARGEQYF. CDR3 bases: TGTGCCAGCAGCTCATCTAGCGGGAGGGCCCGGGGAGAGCAGTACTTC.

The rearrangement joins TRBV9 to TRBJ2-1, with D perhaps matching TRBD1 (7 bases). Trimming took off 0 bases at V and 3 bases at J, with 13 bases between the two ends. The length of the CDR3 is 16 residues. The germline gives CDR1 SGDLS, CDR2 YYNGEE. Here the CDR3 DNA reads TGTGCCAGCAGCGTAGGTGCGGGACAGAGCTACAATGAGCAGTTCTTC. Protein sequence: CASSVGAGQSYNEQFF.

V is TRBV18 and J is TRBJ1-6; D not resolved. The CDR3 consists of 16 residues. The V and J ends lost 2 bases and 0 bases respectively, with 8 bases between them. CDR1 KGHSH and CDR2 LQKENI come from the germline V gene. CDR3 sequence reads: CASSPTGSSYNSPLHF. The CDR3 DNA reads TGTGCCAGCTCACCAACGGGGAGCTCCTATAATTCACCCCTCCACTTT.

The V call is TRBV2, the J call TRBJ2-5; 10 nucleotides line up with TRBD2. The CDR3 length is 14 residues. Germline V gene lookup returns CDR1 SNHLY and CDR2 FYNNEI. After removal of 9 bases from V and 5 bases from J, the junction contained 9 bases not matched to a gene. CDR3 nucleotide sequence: TGTGCCAGACGCGAGCGGGGGGGTAGGGAGACCCAGTACTTC. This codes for CARRERGGRETQYF.

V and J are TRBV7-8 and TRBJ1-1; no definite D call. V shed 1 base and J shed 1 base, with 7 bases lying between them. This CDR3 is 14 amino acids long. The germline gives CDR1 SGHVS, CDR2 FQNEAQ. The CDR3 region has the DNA TGTGCCAGCAGCTTAGACAGCGGGAACACTGAAGCTTTCTTT. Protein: CASSLDSGNTEAFF.

In DNA, the CDR3 is TGTGCCAGCAGCTCGGGGCCTTCAGCGGGGGGCCGTGGAGATACGCAGTATTTT. It yields the protein CASSSGPSAGGRGDTQYF. V usage is TRBV7-6 and J usage is TRBJ2-3; 9 nucleotides align to TRBD2. The CDR3 has 18 residues. The V and J ends lost 4 bases and 5 bases, in that order; junction bases with no gene match: 16. Germline V gene sequence: CDR1 SGHVS, CDR2 FNYEAQ.